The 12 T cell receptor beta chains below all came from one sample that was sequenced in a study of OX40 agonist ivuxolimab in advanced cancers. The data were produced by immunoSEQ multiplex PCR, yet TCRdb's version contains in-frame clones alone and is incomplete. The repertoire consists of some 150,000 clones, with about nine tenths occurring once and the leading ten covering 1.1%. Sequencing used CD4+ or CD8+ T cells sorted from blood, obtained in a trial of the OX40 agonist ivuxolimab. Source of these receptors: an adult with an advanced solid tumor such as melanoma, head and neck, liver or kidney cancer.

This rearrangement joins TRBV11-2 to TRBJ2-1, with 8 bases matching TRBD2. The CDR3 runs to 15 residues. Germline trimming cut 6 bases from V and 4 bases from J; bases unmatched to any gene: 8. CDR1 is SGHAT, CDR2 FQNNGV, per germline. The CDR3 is CASSRAGGIYNEQFF. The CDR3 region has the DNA TGTGCCAGCAGTAGGGCGGGAGGCATATACAATGAGCAGTTCTTC.

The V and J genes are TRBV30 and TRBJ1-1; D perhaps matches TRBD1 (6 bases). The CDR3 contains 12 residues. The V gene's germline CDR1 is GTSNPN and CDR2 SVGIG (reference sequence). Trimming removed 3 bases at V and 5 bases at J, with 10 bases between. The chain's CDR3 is CAWRGHLTEAFF. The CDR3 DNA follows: TGTGCCTGGAGGGGACATTTGACTGAAGCTTTCTTT.

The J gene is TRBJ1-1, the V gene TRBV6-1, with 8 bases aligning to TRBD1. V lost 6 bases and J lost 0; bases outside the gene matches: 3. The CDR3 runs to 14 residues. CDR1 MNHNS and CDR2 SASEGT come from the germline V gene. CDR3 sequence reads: CASSDRGMNTEAFF. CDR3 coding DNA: TGTGCCAGCAGCGACAGGGGAATGAACACTGAAGCTTTCTTT.

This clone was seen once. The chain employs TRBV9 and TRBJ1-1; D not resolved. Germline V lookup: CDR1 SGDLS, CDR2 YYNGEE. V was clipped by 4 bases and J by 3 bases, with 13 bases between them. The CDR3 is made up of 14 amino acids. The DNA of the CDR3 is TGTGCCAGCAGCCACGGGGATGTGGACACTGAAGCTTTCTTT. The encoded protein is CASSHGDVDTEAFF. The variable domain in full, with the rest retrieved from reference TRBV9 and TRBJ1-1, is DSGVTQTPKHLITATGQRVTLRCSPRSGDLSVYWYQQSLDQGLQFLIQYYNGEERAKGNILERFSAQQFPDLHSELNLSSLELGDSALYFCASSHGDVDTEAFFGQGTRLTVV.

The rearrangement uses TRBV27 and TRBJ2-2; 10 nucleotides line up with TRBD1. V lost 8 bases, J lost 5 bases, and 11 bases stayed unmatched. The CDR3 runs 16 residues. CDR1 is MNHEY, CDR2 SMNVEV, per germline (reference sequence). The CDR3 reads CASLARTGGRTGELFF. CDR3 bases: TGTGCCAGCTTGGCCCGGACAGGGGGACGTACCGGGGAGCTGTTTTTT.

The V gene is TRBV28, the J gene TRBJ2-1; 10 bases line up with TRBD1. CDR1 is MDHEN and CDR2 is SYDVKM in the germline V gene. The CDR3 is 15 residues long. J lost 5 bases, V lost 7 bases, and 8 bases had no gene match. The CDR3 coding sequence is TGTGCCAGCACTGTAATGGGACAGGGGAACAATGAGCAGTTCTTC. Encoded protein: CASTVMGQGNNEQFF.

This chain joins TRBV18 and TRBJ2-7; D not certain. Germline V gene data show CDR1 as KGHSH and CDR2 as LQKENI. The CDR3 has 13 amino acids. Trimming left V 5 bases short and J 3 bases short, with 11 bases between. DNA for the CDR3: TGTGCCAGCTCAGCTGGCCAACTCTACGAGCAGTACTTC. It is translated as CASSAGQLYEQYF. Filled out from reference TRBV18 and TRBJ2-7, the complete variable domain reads NAGVMQNPRHLVRRRGQEARLRCSPMKGHSHVYWYRQLPEEGLKFMVYLQKENIIDESGMPKERFSAEFPKEGPSILRIQQVVRGDSAAYFCASSAGQLYEQYFGPGTRLTVT.

CDR3 bases: TGCGCCAGCAGAACCGGATTTGGGCCAGATACGCAGTATTTT. Its translation is CASRTGFGPDTQYF. The V gene is TRBV5-1, the J gene TRBJ2-3, with D unclear. Germline lookup yields CDR1 SGHRS and CDR2 YFSETQ. The CDR3 is made up of 14 amino acids. Trimming left V 5 bases short and J 4 bases short, with 14 bases between. Complete variable domain (other parts from reference TRBV5-1 and TRBJ2-3): KAGVTQTPRYLIKTRGQQVTLSCSPISGHRSVSWYQQTPGQGLQFLFEYFSETQRNKGNFPGRFSGRQFSNSRSEMNVSTLELGDSALYLCASRTGFGPDTQYFGPGTRLTVL.

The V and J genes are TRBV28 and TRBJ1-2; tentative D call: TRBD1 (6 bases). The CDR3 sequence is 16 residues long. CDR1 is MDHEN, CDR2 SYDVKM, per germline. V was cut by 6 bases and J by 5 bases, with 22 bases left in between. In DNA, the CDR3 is TGTGCCAGCAGCCCCTCGGATTACAGGGACTTATATGGCTACACCTTC. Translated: CASSPSDYRDLYGYTF.

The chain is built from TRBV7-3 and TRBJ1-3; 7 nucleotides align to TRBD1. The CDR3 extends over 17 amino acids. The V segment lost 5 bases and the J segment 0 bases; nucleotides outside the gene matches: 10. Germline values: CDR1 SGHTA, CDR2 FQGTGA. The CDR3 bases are TGTGCCAGCAGCCCACAGGGGCCTGACACCTCTGGAAACACCATATATTTT. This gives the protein CASSPQGPDTSGNTIYF.

The chain's CDR3 is CAWSVVVGTSGIGIQYF. The CDR3 region has the DNA TGTGCCTGGAGTGTGGTTGTTGGGACTAGCGGGATTGGCATTCAGTACTTC. The chain combines TRBV30 with TRBJ2-4; 13 nucleotides line up with TRBD2. V lost 0 bases to trimming and J lost 9 bases; unmatched junction nucleotides: 11. The V gene's germline CDR1 is GTSNPN and CDR2 SVGIG (reference sequence). This CDR3 contains 17 residues.

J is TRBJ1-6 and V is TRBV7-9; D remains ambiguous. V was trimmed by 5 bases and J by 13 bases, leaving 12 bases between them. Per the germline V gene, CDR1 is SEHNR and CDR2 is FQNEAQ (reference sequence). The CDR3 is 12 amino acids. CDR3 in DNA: TGTGCCAGCAGCCCTCAGTCGAGGCCCCTCCACTTT. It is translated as CASSPQSRPLHF.